What follows are 22 T cell receptor beta chains derived from one specimen sequenced in a study of cytomegalovirus exposure and HLA in healthy donors. The PCR ran on 60 Vbeta and 13 Jbeta primers. Using immunoSEQ multiplex PCR, the repertoire was profiled, and TCRdb retains in-frame clones only, with some absent. The data show around 200,000 clones, with less than 90% seen just once and 0.25% to 0.4% held by the top ten. The sample consisted of PBMCs. Receptors were obtained from a woman aged 30 to 39 in good health and CMV-seronegative.

This chain uses TRBV5-1 with TRBJ2-7; 11 nucleotides match TRBD1. V was pared by 0 bases and J by 3 bases, with 2 bases of the junction left unmatched. The CDR3 is 15 amino acids. Germline values: CDR1 SGHRS, CDR2 YFSETQ. The CDR3 loop reads CASSLVGTGGYEQYF. CDR3 bases: TGCGCCAGCAGCTTGGTAGGGACAGGGGGCTACGAGCAGTACTTC.

V gene TRBV5-4 combines with J gene TRBJ2-5; TRBD2 agrees at 11 bases. The CDR3 is 16 residues long. V shed 3 bases, J shed 2 bases, and the junction held 6 bases outside the gene matches. Germline V gene sequence: CDR1 SGHNT, CDR2 YYREEE (reference sequence). CDR3 DNA: TGTGCCAGCAGCTCTCGACTAGCGGGACAACAAGAGACCCAGTACTTC. This gives the protein CASSSRLAGQQETQYF.

The DNA for the CDR3 is TGTGCCAGCAGCTTTGACTTATACGAGCAGTACTTC. Translating gives CASSFDLYEQYF. This rearrangement joins TRBV5-5 to TRBJ2-7, with D uncertain. Trimming removed 2 bases from V and 4 bases from J, with 7 bases in between. Per the germline V gene, CDR1 is SGHKS and CDR2 is YYEKEE (reference sequence). This CDR3 is 12 amino acids long.

This rearrangement joins TRBV28 to TRBJ2-7; 13 nucleotides agree with TRBD2. CDR1 and CDR2 from the germline V gene are MDHEN and SYDVKM. This CDR3 is built from 17 residues. The V segment lost 6 bases and the J segment 3 bases; nucleotides outside the gene matches: 11. The chain's CDR3 is CASSTLAGGPELYEQYF. DNA for the CDR3: TGTGCCAGCAGCACACTAGCGGGAGGGCCAGAACTCTACGAGCAGTACTTC.

The chain couples TRBV15 to TRBJ2-5; the match to TRBD2 covers 9 bases. V trimming: 3 bases; J trimming: 2 bases; junction bases outside the gene matches: 7. The CDR3 is made up of 16 amino acids. In germline, CDR1 is LNHNV, CDR2 YYDKDF (reference sequence). DNA for the CDR3: TGTGCCACCAGCAGGAAAAGACTAGCGGAACAAGAGACCCAGTACTTC. It specifies CATSRKRLAEQETQYF.

This clone is a singleton in its sample. This sequence joins TRBV2 and TRBJ1-5; TRBD1 might be the D (6 bases). V was clipped by 8 bases and J by 1 base, with 15 bases between them. The CDR3 sequence is 15 residues long. The germline gives CDR1 SNHLY, CDR2 FYNNEI. CDR3 sequence (DNA): TGTGCCAGCCTCAGGGACACCAGAAGCAATCAGCCCCAGCATTTT. It codes for CASLRDTRSNQPQHF.

The chain combines TRBV20-1 with TRBJ1-1; D gene ambiguous. Germline lookup yields CDR1 DFQATT and CDR2 SNEGSKA (reference sequence). Trimming took 5 bases from V and 8 from J, leaving 12 bases between them. The CDR3 sequence is 11 residues long. CDR3 in amino acids: CSALDNAEAFF. The CDR3 DNA sequence: TGCAGTGCTCTCGACAACGCCGAAGCTTTCTTT.

This chain joins TRBV13 and TRBJ2-2; maybe TRBD2 (6 bases). The V end lost 5 bases, the J end lost 4 bases, and 17 bases lay between the germline ends. Per germline, CDR1 PRHDT and CDR2 FYEKMQ (reference sequence). This CDR3 spans 16 amino acids. CDR3: CASSTALAGLTGELFF. In DNA form, the CDR3 reads TGTGCCAGCAGCACAGCCCTCGCGGGACTCACCGGGGAGCTGTTTTTT.

The rearrangement joins TRBV27 to TRBJ1-4; possibly TRBD1 for D (5 bases). Germline CDR1 MNHEY, CDR2 SMNVEV (reference sequence). V was trimmed by 5 bases and J by 2 bases, leaving 18 bases between them. This CDR3 is built from 17 residues. CDR3 loop: CASSRQGGIVTNEKLFF. The CDR3 nucleotides read TGTGCCAGCAGTCGCCAGGGAGGAATAGTTACTAATGAAAAACTGTTTTTT.

CDR3 DNA: TGTGCCACCTCCCCGGGGGGCGGGTTGAACACTGAAGCTTTCTTT. It is translated as CATSPGGGLNTEAFF. The rearrangement links TRBV15 to TRBJ1-1; a weak D match, TRBD1 (6 bases). Looked up from germline, CDR1 is LNHNV and CDR2 is YYDKDF (reference sequence). Trimming shortened V by 8 bases and J by 0 bases, and 16 bases separated the two germline ends. This CDR3 region has 15 residues.

The rearrangement uses TRBV7-6 and TRBJ1-1, with no clear D. Germline V gene sequence: CDR1 SGHVS, CDR2 FNYEAQ. The CDR3 consists of 14 residues. V was pared by 1 base and J by 0 bases, with 6 bases between. For the CDR3, the DNA is TGTGCCAGCAGCTTAGAGCTCATGAACACTGAAGCTTTCTTT. This sequence encodes CASSLELMNTEAFF.

This clone was seen only a few times. V is TRBV19 and J is TRBJ2-7; possibly TRBD1 for D (5 bases). CDR3 length equals 14 residues. The V end lost 3 bases, the J end lost 3 bases, and 12 bases lay between the germline ends. CDR1 LNHDA and CDR2 SQIVND come from the germline V gene (reference sequence). The CDR3 DNA follows: TGTGCCAGTAGTATTAATGCAGGGCGCTACGAGCAGTACTTC. It yields the protein CASSINAGRYEQYF.

V is TRBV9 and J is TRBJ2-7, with 8 positions matching TRBD1. J was trimmed by 6 bases and V by 1 base; bases with no gene match: 3. Looked up from germline, CDR1 is SGDLS and CDR2 is YYNGEE. The CDR3 totals 13 residues. The CDR3 DNA sequence: TGTGCCAGCAGCGTACAGGGGGCGGCCGAGCAGTACTTC. Its protein product is CASSVQGAAEQYF.

The sample holds a few counts of this clone. DNA for the CDR3: TGTGCCACCAGCATCACAGGGGGCGCCGAAGCTTTCTTT. It specifies CATSITGGAEAFF. The V gene is TRBV15, the J gene TRBJ1-1, with 9 bases fitting TRBD1. V shed 4 bases, J shed 8 bases, and the junction held 5 bases outside the gene matches. CDR3 length: 13 amino acids. Germline V gene sequence: CDR1 LNHNV, CDR2 YYDKDF (reference sequence).

The chain couples TRBV6-1 to TRBJ2-7, with a weak D call TRBD2 (5 bases). Deletions cut 5 bases from V and 0 bases from J, with 14 bases between. There are 15 residues in the CDR3. Germline V CDR1 and CDR2: MNHNS, SASEGT. CDR3 DNA: TGTGCCAGCAGTTCCGGCCGTACTAGCTCCTACGAGCAGTACTTC. Translation gives CASSSGRTSSYEQYF.

Notes on this clone: Other DNA sequences within the sample encode an identical CDR3. The rearrangement uses TRBV28 and TRBJ2-5; D might be TRBD1 (5 bases). The CDR3 is 14 residues long. Trimming took 1 base from V and 4 from J, leaving 10 bases between them. CDR1 and CDR2 from the germline V gene are MDHEN and SYDVKM. CDR3: CASSLYSRGETQYF. In nucleotides, the CDR3 is TGTGCCAGCAGTTTATACTCTAGGGGAGAGACCCAGTACTTC. The whole variable domain, remainder taken from reference TRBV28 and TRBJ2-5, is DVKVTQSSRYLVKRTGEKVFLECVQDMDHENMFWYRQDPGLGLRLIYFSYDVKMKEKGDIPEGYSVSREKKERFSLILESASTNQTSMYLCASSLYSRGETQYFGPGTRLLVL.

The genes are TRBV28 and TRBJ2-2, with 8 positions matching TRBD2. This CDR3 contains 14 residues. Per the germline V gene, CDR1 is MDHEN and CDR2 is SYDVKM. V lost 3 bases, J lost 9 bases, and 6 bases stayed unmatched. The CDR3 sequence: CASSFGGAPWELFF. CDR3 nucleotide sequence: TGTGCCAGCAGTTTCGGGGGGGCGCCGTGGGAGCTGTTTTTT.

The V gene is TRBV11-2, the J gene TRBJ2-1, with 7 bases fitting TRBD1. Germline CDR1 and CDR2: SGHAT and FQNNGV. V gave up 2 bases and J gave up 6 bases; unmatched junction bases: 10. The CDR3 totals 16 residues. In DNA form, the CDR3 reads TGTGCCAGCAGCTTAAGGCAGGGGGAAGGGACCAATGAGCAGTTCTTC. Its protein is CASSLRQGEGTNEQFF.

The rearrangement links TRBV5-1 to TRBJ2-7, with 7 bases fitting TRBD2. Trimming took 0 bases from V and 0 from J; bases not matched to a gene: 0. The CDR3 sequence is 14 residues long. In germline, CDR1 is SGHRS, CDR2 YFSETQ. The CDR3 reads CASSLGGSSYEQYF. Written as DNA, the CDR3 is TGCGCCAGCAGCTTGGGCGGGAGCTCCTACGAGCAGTACTTC.

The chain carries TRBV4-1 and TRBJ1-5; D is possibly TRBD1 (6 bases). The ends were cut back, 4 bases at V and 3 bases at J, with 13 bases in the middle. Germline assignment: CDR1 MGHRA and CDR2 YSYEKL. The CDR3 has 15 residues. The chain's CDR3 is CASSPSQGNNQPQHF. CDR3 DNA sequence: TGCGCCAGCAGCCCCTCACAGGGAAACAATCAGCCCCAGCATTTT.

The chain combines TRBV18 with TRBJ1-1; 7 nucleotides agree with TRBD1. The trim removed 4 bases at V and 3 bases at J, leaving 5 bases unmatched. The CDR3 is 14 amino acids. Germline CDR1 reads KGHSH; CDR2 reads LQKENI. As DNA, the CDR3 is TGTGCCAGCTCACGTGACAGGGCTGACACTGAAGCTTTCTTT. Amino acid sequence: CASSRDRADTEAFF.

This sequence joins TRBV6-6 and TRBJ2-3, with 8 bases fitting TRBD1. After removal of 5 bases from V and 4 bases from J, the junction contained 5 bases not matched to a gene. CDR3 length: 14 residues. Germline CDR1 MNHNY, CDR2 SVGAGI (reference sequence). The DNA of the CDR3 is TGTGCCAGCAGTAGACAGGGGTCCTCAGATACGCAGTATTTT. Its translation is CASSRQGSSDTQYF.